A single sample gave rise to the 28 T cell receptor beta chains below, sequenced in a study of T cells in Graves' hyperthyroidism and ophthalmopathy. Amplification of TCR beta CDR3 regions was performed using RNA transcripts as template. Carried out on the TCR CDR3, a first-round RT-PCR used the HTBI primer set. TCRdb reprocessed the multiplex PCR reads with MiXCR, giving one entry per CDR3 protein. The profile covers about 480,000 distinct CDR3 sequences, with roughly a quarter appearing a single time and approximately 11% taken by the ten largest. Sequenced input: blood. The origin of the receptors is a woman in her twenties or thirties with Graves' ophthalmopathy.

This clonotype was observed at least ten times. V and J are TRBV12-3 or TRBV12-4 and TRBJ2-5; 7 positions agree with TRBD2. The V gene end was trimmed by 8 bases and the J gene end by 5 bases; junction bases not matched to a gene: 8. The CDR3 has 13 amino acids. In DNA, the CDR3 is TGTGCCAGCGACGAGCGGGGACGGGAGACCCAGTACTTC. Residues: CASDERGRETQYF.

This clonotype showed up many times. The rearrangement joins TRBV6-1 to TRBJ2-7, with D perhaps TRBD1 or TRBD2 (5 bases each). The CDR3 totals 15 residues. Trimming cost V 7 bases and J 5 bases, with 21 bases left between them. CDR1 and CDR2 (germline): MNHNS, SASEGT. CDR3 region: CASNPDTGTADEQYF. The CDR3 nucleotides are TGTGCCAGCAACCCGGACACTGGGACGGCCGACGAGCAGTACTTC.

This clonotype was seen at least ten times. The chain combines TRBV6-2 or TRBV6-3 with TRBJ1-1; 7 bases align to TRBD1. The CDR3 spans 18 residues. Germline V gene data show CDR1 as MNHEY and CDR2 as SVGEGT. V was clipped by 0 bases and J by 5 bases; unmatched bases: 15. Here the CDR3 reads CASSYSRGRGLIGTEAFF. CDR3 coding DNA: TGTGCCAGCAGTTACTCGAGGGGGCGGGGGCTGATCGGTACTGAAGCTTTCTTT.

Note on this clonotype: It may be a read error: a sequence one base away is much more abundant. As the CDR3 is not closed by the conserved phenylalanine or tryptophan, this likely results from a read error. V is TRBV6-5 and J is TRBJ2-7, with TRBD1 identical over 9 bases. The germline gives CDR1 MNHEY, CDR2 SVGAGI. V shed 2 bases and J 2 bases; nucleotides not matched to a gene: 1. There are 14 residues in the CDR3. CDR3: CASSYDRGAYEQYL. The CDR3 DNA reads TGTGCCAGCAGTTACGACAGGGGGGCCTACGAGCAGTACCTC.

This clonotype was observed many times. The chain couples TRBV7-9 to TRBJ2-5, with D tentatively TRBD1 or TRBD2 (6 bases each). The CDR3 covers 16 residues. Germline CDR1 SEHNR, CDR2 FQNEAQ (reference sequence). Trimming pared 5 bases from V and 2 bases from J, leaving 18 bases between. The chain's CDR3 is CASSANGGTIQETQYF. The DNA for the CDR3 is TGTGCCAGCAGCGCTAACGGGGGCACAATTCAAGAGACCCAGTACTTC. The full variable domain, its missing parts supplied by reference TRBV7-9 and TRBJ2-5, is DTGVSQNPRHKITKRGQNVTFRCDPISEHNRLYWYRQTLGQGPEFLTYFQNEAQLEKSRLLSDRFSAERPKGSFSTLEIQRTEQGDSAMYLCASSANGGTIQETQYFGPGTRLLVL.

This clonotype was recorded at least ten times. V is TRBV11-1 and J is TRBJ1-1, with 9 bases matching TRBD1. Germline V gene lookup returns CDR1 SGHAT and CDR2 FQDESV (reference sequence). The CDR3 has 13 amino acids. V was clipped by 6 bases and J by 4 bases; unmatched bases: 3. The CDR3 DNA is TGTGCCAGCAGTTTGGGACAGGGCACTGAAGCTTTCTTT. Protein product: CASSLGQGTEAFF.

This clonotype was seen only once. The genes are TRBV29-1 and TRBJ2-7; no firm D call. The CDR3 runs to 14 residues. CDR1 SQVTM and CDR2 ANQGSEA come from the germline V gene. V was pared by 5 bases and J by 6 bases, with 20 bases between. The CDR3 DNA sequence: TGCAGCGTTTCTGTTTCCCCCGCGAGGAGCGAGCAGTACTTC. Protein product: CSVSVSPARSEQYF.

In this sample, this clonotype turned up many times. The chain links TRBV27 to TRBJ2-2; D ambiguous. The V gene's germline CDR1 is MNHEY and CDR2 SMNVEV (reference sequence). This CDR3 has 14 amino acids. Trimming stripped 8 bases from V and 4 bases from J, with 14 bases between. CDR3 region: CASQPGGRTGELFF. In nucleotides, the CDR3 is TGTGCCAGCCAACCCGGTGGCCGCACCGGGGAGCTGTTTTTT.

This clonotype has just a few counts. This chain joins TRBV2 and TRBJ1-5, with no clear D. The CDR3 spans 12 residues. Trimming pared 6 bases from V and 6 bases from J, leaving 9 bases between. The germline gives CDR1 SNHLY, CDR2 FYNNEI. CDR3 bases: TGTGCCAGCAGGAGAGGGCCTCAGCCCCAGCATTTT. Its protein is CASRRGPQPQHF.

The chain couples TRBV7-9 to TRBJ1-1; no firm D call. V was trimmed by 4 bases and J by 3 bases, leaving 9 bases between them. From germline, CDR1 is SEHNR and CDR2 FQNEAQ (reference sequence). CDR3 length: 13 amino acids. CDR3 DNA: TGTGCCAGCAGCTCGGACCTGGACACTGAAGCTTTCTTT. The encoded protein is CASSSDLDTEAFF. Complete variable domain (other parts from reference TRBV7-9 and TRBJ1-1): DTGVSQNPRHKITKRGQNVTFRCDPISEHNRLYWYRQTLGQGPEFLTYFQNEAQLEKSRLLSDRFSAERPKGSFSTLEIQRTEQGDSAMYLCASSSDLDTEAFFGQGTRLTVV.

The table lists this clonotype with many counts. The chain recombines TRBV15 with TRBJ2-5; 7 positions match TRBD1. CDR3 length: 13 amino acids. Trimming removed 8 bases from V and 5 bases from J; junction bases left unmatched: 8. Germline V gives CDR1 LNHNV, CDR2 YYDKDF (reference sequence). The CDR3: CATLDRPGETQYF. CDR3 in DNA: TGTGCCACCTTGGACAGGCCAGGGGAGACCCAGTACTTC.

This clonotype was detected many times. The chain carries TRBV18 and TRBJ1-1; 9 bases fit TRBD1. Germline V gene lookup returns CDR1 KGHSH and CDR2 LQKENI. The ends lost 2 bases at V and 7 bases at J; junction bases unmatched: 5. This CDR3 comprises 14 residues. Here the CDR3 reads CASSPGTGHDEAFF. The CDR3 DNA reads TGTGCCAGCTCACCAGGGACAGGGCACGATGAAGCTTTCTTT.

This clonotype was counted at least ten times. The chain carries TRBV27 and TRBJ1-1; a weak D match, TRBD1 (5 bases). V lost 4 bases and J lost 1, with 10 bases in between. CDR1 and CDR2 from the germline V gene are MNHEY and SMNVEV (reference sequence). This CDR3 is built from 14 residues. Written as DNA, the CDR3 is TGTGCCAGCAGTTGGGGACTACCGAACACTGAAGCTTTCTTT. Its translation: CASSWGLPNTEAFF.

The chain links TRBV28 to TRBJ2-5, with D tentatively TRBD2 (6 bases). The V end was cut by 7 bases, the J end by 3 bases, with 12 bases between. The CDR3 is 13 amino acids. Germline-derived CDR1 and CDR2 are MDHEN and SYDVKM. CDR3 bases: TGTGCCAGCACCAGAGGAGGGAAAGAGACCCAGTACTTC. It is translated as CASTRGGKETQYF.

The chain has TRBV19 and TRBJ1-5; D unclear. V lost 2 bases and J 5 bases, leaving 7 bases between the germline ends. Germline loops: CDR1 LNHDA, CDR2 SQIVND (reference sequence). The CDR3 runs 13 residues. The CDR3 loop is CASSIYRDQPQHF. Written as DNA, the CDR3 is TGTGCCAGTAGTATATACAGAGATCAGCCCCAGCATTTT.

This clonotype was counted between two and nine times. CDR3 sequence: CASSLPDRNTEAFF. In DNA form, the CDR3 reads TGTGCCAGCAGCTTACCCGACAGGAACACTGAAGCTTTCTTT. V gene TRBV11-2 combines with J gene TRBJ1-1, with a tentative D call TRBD1 (5 bases). The V end was cut by 2 bases, the J end by 1 base, with 8 bases between. The CDR3 runs to 14 residues. The germline gives CDR1 SGHAT, CDR2 FQNNGV.

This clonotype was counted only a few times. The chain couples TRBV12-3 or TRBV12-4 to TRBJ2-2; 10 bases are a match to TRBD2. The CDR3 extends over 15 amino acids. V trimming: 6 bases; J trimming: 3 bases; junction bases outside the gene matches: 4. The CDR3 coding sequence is TGTGCCAGCAGGATTAGCGGGGGGCACACCGGGGAGCTGTTTTTT. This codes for CASRISGGHTGELFF.

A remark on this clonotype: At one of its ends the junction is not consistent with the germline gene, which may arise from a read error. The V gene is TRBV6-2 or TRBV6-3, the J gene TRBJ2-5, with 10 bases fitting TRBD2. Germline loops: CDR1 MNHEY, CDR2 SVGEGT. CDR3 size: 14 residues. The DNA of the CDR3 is TGTGCCAGCAGTAGAGCGGGGGGGTACGAGACCAAGTACTTC. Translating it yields CASSRAGGYETKYF.

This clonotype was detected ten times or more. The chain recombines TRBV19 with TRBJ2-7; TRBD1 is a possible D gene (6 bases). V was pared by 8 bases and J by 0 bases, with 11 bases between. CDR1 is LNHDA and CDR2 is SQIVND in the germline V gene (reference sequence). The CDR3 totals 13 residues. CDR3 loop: CASPGTHSYEQYF. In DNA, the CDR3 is TGTGCCAGTCCCGGGACACACTCCTACGAGCAGTACTTC.

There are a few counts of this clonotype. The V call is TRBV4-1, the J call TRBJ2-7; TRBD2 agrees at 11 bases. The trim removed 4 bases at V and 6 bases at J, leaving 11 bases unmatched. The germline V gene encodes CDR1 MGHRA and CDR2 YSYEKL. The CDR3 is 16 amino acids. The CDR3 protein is CASSRGIAGGRVEQYF. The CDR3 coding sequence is TGCGCCAGCAGCCGGGGGATAGCGGGGGGGCGCGTCGAGCAGTACTTC.

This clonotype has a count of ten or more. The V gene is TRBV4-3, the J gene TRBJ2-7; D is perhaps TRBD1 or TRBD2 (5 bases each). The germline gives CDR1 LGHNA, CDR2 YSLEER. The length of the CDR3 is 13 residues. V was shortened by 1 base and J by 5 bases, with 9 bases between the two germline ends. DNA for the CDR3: TGCGCCAGCAGCCAAGGGGGGTACGACGAGCAGTACTTC. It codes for CASSQGGYDEQYF.

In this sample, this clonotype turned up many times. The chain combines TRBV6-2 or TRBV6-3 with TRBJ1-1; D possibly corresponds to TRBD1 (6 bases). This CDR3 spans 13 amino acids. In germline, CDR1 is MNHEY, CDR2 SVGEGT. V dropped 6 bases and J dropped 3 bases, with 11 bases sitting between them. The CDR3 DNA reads TGTGCCAGCAGACGGGAGGGGGACACTGAAGCTTTCTTT. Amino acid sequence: CASRREGDTEAFF.

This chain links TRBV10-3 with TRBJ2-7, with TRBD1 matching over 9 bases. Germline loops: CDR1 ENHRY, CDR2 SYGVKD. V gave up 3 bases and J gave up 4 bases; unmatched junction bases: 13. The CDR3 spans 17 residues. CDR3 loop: CAISDKDTGGSGYEQYF. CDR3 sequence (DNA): TGTGCCATCAGTGATAAAGACACAGGGGGCTCTGGGTACGAGCAGTACTTC.

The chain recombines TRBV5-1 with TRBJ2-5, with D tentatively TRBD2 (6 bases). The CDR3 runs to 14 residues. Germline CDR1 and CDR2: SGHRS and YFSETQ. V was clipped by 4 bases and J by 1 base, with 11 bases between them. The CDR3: CASSPSTSQETQYF. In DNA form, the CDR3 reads TGCGCCAGCAGCCCCTCGACTAGCCAAGAGACCCAGTACTTC.

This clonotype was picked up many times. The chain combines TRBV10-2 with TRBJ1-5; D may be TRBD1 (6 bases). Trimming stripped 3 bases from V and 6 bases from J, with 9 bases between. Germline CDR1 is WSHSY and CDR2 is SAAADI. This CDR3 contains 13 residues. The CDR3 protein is CASSDGGLQPQHF. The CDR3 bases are TGCGCCAGCAGTGACGGGGGCCTTCAGCCCCAGCATTTT.

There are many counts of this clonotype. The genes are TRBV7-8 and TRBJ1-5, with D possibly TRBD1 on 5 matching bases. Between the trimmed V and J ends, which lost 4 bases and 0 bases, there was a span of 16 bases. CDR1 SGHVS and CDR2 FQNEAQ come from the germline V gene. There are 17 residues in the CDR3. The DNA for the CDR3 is TGTGCCAGCAGCTCATTTCGGGACGTCGATAGCAATCAGCCCCAGCATTTT. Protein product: CASSSFRDVDSNQPQHF.

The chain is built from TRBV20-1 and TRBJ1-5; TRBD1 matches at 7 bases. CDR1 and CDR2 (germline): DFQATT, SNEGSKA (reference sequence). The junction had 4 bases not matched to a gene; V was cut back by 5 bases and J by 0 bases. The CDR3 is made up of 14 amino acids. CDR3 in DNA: TGCAGTGCTGGGACAGTCTATAGCAATCAGCCCCAGCATTTT. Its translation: CSAGTVYSNQPQHF.

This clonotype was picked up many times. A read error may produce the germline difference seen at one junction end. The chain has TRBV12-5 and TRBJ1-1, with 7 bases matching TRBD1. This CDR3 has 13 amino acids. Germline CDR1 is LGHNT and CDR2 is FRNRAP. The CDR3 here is CASARDSNTEAFF. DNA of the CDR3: TGTGCTAGTGCCCGGGACAGCAACACTGAGGCTTTCTTT.